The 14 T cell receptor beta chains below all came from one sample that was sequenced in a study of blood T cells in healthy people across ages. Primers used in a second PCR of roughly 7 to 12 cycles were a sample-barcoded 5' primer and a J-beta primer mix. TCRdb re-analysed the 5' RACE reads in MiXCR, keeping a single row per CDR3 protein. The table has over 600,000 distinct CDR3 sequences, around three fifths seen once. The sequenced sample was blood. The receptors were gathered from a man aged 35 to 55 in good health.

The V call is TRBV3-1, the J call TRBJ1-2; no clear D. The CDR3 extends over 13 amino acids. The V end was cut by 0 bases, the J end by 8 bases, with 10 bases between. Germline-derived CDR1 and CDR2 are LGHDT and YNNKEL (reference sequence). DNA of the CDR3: TGTGCCAGCAGCCAAGATGGAGGAAGGGGCTACACCTTC. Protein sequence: CASSQDGGRGYTF.

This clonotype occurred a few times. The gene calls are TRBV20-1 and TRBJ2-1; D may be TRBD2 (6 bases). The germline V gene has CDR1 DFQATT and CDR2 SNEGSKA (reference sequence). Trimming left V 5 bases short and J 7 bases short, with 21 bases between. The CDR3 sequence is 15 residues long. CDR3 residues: CSAGQGSGRRNEQFF. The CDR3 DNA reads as TGCAGTGCTGGCCAGGGTAGCGGAAGGAGGAATGAGCAGTTCTTC.

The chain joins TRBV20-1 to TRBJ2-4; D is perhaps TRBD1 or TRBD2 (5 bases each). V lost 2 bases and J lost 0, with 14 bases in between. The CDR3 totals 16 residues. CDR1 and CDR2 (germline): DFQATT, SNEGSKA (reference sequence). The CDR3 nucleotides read TGCAGTGCTAGAAAACCCGGGACGCCAGCCAAAAACATTCAGTACTTC. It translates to CSARKPGTPAKNIQYF.

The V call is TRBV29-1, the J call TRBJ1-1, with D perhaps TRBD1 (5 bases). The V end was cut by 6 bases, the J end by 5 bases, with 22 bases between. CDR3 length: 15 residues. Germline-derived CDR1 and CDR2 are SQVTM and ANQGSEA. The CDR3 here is CSVSFWTLGGTEAFF. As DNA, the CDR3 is TGCAGCGTCTCCTTTTGGACATTGGGGGGGACTGAAGCTTTCTTT.

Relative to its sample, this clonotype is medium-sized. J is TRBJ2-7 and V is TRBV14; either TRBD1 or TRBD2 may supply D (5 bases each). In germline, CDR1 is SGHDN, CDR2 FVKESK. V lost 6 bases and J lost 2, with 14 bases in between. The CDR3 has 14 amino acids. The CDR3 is CASRHRSGPYEQYF. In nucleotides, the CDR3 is TGTGCCAGCAGACACAGGAGCGGCCCCTACGAGCAGTACTTC.

In DNA form, the CDR3 reads TGTGCCAGCAGCCCACAAACGGGCTTTAGCTACACCTTC. It encodes CASSPQTGFSYTF. V and J are TRBV7-9 and TRBJ1-2; D not certain. Trimming removed 5 bases at V and 9 bases at J, with 16 bases between. The CDR3 is 13 amino acids. CDR1 and CDR2 (germline): SEHNR, FQNEAQ (reference sequence).

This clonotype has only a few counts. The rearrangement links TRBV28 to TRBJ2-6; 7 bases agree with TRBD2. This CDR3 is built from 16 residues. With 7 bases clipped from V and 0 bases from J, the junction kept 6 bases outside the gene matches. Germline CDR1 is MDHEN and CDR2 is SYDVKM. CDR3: CASNEREVSGANVLTF. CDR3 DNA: TGTGCCAGCAACGAACGGGAGGTCTCTGGGGCCAACGTCCTGACTTTC.

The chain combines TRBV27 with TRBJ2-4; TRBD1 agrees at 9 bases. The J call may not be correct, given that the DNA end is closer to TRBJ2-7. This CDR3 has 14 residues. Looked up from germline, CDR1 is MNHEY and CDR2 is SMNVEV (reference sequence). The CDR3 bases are TGTGCCAGCCACCCGACAGGGGGTATCAACGAGCAGTACTTC. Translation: CASHPTGGINEQYF.

This chain's CDR3 is CSARSGTSGSNEQFF. The CDR3 nucleotides read TGCAGTGCTAGATCCGGGACTAGCGGTTCCAATGAGCAGTTCTTC. The rearrangement joins TRBV20-1 to TRBJ2-1; 11 nucleotides line up with TRBD2. The CDR3 is 15 amino acids. The V segment lost 2 bases and the J segment 6 bases; nucleotides outside the gene matches: 6. The V gene's germline CDR1 is DFQATT and CDR2 SNEGSKA (reference sequence).

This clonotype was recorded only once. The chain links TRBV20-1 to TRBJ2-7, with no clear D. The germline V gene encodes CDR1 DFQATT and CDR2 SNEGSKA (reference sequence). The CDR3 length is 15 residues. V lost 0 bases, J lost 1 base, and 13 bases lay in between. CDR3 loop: CSARDPGRKSYEQYF. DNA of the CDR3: TGCAGTGCTAGAGATCCTGGCAGGAAATCCTACGAGCAGTACTTC.

The CDR3 nucleotides read TGCAGCGTTGAAGACTACAGGGGAGAGACCCAGTACTTC. Encoded protein: CSVEDYRGETQYF. This chain joins TRBV29-1 and TRBJ2-5; TRBD1 matches 7 bases. The V and J ends lost 0 bases and 4 bases, in that order; junction bases with no gene match: 2. This CDR3 has 13 amino acids. Germline assignment: CDR1 SQVTM and CDR2 ANQGSEA. Drawing the rest from reference TRBV29-1 and TRBJ2-5, the complete variable domain is SAVISQKPSRDICQRGTSLTIQCQVDSQVTMMFWYRQQPGQSLTLIATANQGSEATYESGFVIDKFPISRPNLTFSTLTVSNMSPEDSSIYLCSVEDYRGETQYFGPGTRLLVL.

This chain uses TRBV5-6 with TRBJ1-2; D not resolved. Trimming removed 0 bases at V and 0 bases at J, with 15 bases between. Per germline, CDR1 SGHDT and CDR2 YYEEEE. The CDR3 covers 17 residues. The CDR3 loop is CASSLGLHGSSNYGYTF. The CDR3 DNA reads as TGTGCCAGCAGCTTGGGGCTTCATGGAAGCTCTAACTATGGCTACACCTTC.

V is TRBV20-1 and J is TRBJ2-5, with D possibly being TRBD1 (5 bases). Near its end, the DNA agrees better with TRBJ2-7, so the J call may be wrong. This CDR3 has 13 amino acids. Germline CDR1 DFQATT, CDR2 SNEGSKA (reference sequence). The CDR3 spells CSARNRAGREQYF. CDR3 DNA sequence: TGCAGTGCTAGAAACCGCGCAGGGCGCGAGCAGTACTTC.

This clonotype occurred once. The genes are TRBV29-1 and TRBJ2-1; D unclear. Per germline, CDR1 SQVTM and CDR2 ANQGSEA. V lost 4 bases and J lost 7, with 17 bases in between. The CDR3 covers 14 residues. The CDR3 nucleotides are TGCAGCGTTGTCAGCTTAGACCCCGCTAATGAGCAGTTCTTC. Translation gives CSVVSLDPANEQFF.